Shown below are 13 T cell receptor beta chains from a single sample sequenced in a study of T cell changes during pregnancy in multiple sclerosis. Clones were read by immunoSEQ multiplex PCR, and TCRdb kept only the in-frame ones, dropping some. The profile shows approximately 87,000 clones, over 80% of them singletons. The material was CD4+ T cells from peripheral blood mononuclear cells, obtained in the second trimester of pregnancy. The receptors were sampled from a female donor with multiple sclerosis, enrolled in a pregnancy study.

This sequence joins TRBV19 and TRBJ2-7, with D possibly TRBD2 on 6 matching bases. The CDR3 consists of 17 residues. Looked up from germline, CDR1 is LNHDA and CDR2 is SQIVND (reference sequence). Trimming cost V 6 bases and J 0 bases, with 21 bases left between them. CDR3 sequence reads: CASSDDSRDPSSYEQYF. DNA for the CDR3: TGTGCCAGTAGCGATGACTCGCGGGATCCCAGCTCCTACGAGCAGTACTTC.

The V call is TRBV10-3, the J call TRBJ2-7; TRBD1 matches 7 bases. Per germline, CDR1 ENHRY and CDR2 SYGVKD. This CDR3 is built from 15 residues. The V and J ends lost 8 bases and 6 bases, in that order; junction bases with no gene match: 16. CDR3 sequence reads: CAIRDSEPRSTEQYF. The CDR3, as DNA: TGTGCCATCCGGGACAGCGAACCGAGGAGCACCGAGCAGTACTTC.

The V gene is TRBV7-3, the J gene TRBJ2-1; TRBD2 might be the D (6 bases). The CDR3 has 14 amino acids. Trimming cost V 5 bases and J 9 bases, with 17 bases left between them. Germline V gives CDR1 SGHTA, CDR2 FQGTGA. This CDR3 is CASSPTAAGSEQFF. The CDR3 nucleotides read TGTGCCAGCAGCCCAACCGCGGCCGGGAGTGAGCAGTTCTTC.

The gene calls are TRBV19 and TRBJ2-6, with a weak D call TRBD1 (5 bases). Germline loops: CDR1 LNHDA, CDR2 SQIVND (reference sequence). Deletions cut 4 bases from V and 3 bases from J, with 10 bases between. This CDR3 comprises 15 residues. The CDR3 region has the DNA TGTGCCAGTAGTACCACAGGTTTTGGGGCCAACGTCCTGACTTTC. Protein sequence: CASSTTGFGANVLTF.

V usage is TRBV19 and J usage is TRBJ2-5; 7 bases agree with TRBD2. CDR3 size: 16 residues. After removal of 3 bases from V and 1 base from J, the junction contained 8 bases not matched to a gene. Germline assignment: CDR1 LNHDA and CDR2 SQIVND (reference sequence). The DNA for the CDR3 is TGTGCCAGTAGTATGAAGATCCTAGCGGCCCAAGAGACCCAGTACTTC. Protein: CASSMKILAAQETQYF.

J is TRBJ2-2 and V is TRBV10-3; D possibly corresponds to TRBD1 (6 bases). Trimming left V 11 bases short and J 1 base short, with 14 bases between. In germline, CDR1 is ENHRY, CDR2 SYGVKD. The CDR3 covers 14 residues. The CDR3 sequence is CAVQGQRNTGELFF. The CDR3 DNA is TGTGCCGTGCAAGGACAGAGGAACACCGGGGAGCTGTTTTTT.

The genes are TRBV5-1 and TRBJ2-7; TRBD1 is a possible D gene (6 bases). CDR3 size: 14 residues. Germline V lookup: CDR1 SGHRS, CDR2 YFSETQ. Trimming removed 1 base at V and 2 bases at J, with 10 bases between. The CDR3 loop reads CASSLTAGAYEQYF. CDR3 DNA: TGCGCCAGCAGCTTGACGGCAGGGGCCTACGAGCAGTACTTC.

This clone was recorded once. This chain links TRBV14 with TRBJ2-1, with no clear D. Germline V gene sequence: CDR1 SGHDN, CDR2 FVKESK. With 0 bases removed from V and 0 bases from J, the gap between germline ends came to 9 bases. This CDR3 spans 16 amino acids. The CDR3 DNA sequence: TGTGCCAGCAGCCAAGAACGCGGTAGCTCCTACAATGAGCAGTTCTTC. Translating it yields CASSQERGSSYNEQFF.

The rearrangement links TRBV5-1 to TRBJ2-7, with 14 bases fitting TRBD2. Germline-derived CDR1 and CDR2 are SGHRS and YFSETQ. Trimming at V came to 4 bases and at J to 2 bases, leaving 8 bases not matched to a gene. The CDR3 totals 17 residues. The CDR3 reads CASSLGTSGGPPYEQYF. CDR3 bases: TGCGCCAGCAGCCTGGGGACTAGCGGGGGCCCTCCCTACGAGCAGTACTTC.

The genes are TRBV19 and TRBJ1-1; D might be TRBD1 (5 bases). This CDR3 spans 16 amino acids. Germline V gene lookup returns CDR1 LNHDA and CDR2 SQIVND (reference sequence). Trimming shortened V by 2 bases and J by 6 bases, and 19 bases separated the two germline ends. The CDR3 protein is CASSINIPGKFPEAFF. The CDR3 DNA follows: TGTGCCAGTAGTATAAATATTCCAGGGAAGTTTCCTGAAGCTTTCTTT. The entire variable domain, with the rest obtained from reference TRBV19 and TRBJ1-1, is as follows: DGGITQSPKYLFRKEGQNVTLSCEQNLNHDAMYWYRQDPGQGLRLIYYSQIVNDFQKGDIAEGYSVSREKKESFPLTVTSAQKNPTAFYLCASSINIPGKFPEAFFGQGTRLTVV.

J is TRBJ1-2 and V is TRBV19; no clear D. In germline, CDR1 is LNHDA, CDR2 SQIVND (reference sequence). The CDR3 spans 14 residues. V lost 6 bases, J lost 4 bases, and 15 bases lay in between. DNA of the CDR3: TGTGCCAGTAGGAGGGCCCCAAAGAGCTATGGCTACACCTTC. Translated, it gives CASRRAPKSYGYTF.

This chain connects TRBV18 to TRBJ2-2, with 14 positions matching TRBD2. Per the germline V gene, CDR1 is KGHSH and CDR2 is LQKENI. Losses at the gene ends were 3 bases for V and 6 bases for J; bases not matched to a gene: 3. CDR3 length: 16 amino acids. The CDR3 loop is CASSPGLAGDAGELFF. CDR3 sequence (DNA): TGTGCCAGCTCACCGGGACTAGCGGGAGACGCCGGGGAGCTGTTTTTT.

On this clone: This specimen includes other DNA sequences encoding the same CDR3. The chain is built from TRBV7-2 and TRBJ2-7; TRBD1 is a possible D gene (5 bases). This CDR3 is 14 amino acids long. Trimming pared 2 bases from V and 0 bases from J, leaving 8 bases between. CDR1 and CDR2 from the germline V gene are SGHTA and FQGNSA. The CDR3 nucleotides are TGTGCCAGCAGCTTACAGGGTCCCTCCTACGAGCAGTACTTC. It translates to CASSLQGPSYEQYF.